Shown below are 14 T cell receptor beta chains from a single sample sequenced in a study of OX40 agonist ivuxolimab in advanced cancers. Using immunoSEQ multiplex PCR, the repertoire was profiled, and TCRdb retains in-frame clones only, with some absent. The sample lists about 35,000 clones; approximately 84% were seen once. Specimen: CD4+ or CD8+ T cells sorted from blood, collected in a trial of the OX40 agonist ivuxolimab. Receptors originate from an adult with an advanced solid tumor such as melanoma, head and neck, liver or kidney cancer.

The chain combines TRBV5-6 with TRBJ2-7; TRBD1 matches at 8 bases. Germline values: CDR1 SGHDT, CDR2 YYEEEE. The V and J ends lost 2 bases and 5 bases, in that order; junction bases with no gene match: 3. This CDR3 region has 13 residues. In DNA, the CDR3 is TGTGCCAGCAGCTTTCAGGGGGCGCACGAGCAGTACTTC. Translation gives CASSFQGAHEQYF.

The chain has TRBV7-9 and TRBJ2-7; 7 bases agree with TRBD2. V lost 5 bases, J lost 6 bases, and 4 bases stayed unmatched. This CDR3 is 12 amino acids long. Germline CDR1 reads SEHNR; CDR2 reads FQNEAQ (reference sequence). The CDR3 DNA reads as TGTGCCAGCAGCGAGGGGACTACCGAGCAGTACTTC. Its translation is CASSEGTTEQYF.

The count of this clone is one. The chain combines TRBV5-5 with TRBJ2-2; 7 nucleotides line up with TRBD2. The germline V gene has CDR1 SGHKS and CDR2 YYEKEE (reference sequence). The CDR3 spans 15 residues. J gave up 3 bases and V 4 bases, and 6 bases lay outside the gene matches. CDR3 coding DNA: TGTGCCAGCAGCATAAGCGGGATAGACACCGGGGAGCTGTTTTTT. It specifies CASSISGIDTGELFF.

The V and J genes are TRBV9 and TRBJ2-7; 8 positions match TRBD1. Germline CDR1 is SGDLS and CDR2 is YYNGEE. Losses at the gene ends were 4 bases for V and 5 bases for J; bases not matched to a gene: 8. There are 14 residues in the CDR3. CDR3 DNA: TGTGCCAGCAGCACGAAGGGACAGGCCCACGAGCAGTACTTC. It translates to CASSTKGQAHEQYF. Drawing the rest from reference TRBV9 and TRBJ2-7, the complete variable domain is DSGVTQTPKHLITATGQRVTLRCSPRSGDLSVYWYQQSLDQGLQFLIQYYNGEERAKGNILERFSAQQFPDLHSELNLSSLELGDSALYFCASSTKGQAHEQYFGPGTRLTVT.

The chain employs TRBV7-2 and TRBJ2-7; TRBD1 or TRBD2 may be the D gene (5 bases each). Trimming shortened V by 2 bases and J by 3 bases, and 14 bases separated the two germline ends. Germline CDR1 is SGHTA and CDR2 is FQGNSA. The CDR3 spans 15 residues. The CDR3 loop reads CASSLTSGTNYEQYF. The CDR3 nucleotides are TGTGCCAGCAGCTTAACTTCCGGGACCAACTACGAGCAGTACTTC.

This clone was observed a few times. The chain has TRBV2 and TRBJ1-3; D is unresolved. The germline V and J ends were trimmed by 8 bases and 4 bases, with 9 bases remaining between them. This CDR3 is 12 amino acids long. CDR1 is SNHLY, CDR2 FYNNEI, per germline. In DNA, the CDR3 is TGTGCCAGCCTTAGCGGGGGAAACACCATATATTTT. It encodes CASLSGGNTIYF.

The chain uses TRBV18 and TRBJ2-7, with a weak D call TRBD2 (5 bases). Trimming shortened V by 2 bases and J by 4 bases, and 12 bases separated the two germline ends. CDR3 length: 14 amino acids. The germline gives CDR1 KGHSH, CDR2 LQKENI. The CDR3 here is CASSPEGVVYEQYF. The CDR3 region has the DNA TGTGCCAGCTCACCAGAGGGAGTGGTGTACGAGCAGTACTTC.

The V and J genes are TRBV5-5 and TRBJ2-1, with 11 bases that match TRBD1. This CDR3 comprises 15 residues. Trimming removed 4 bases from V and 7 bases from J; junction bases left unmatched: 7. The germline CDR1 and CDR2 sequences are SGHKS and YYEKEE (reference sequence). In DNA, the CDR3 is TGTGCCAGCAGCGAAGGACAGGGGGCTGGAAATGAGCAGTTCTTC. This translates into CASSEGQGAGNEQFF.

The chain combines TRBV9 with TRBJ2-1; D possibly corresponds to TRBD2 (5 bases). The CDR3 loop spans 13 amino acids. Per the germline V gene, CDR1 is SGDLS and CDR2 is YYNGEE. V lost 5 bases and J 6 bases, leaving 12 bases between the germline ends. CDR3 in amino acids: CASSQLVSNEQFF. DNA of the CDR3: TGTGCCAGCAGTCAACTAGTGAGCAATGAGCAGTTCTTC.

The chain joins TRBV13 to TRBJ2-5, with D perhaps being TRBD1 or TRBD2 (5 bases each). Germline-derived CDR1 and CDR2 are PRHDT and FYEKMQ (reference sequence). There are 13 residues in the CDR3. The V end was cut by 5 bases, the J end by 4 bases, with 11 bases between. The CDR3 spells CASSQNGGETQYF. The CDR3, as DNA: TGTGCCAGCAGCCAAAATGGGGGAGAGACCCAGTACTTC.

The chain employs TRBV5-5 and TRBJ1-5, with TRBD1 as a possible D gene (5 bases). This CDR3 comprises 15 residues. With 1 base removed from V and 7 bases from J, the gap between germline ends came to 15 bases. Germline lookup yields CDR1 SGHKS and CDR2 YYEKEE (reference sequence). CDR3 coding DNA: TGTGCCAGCAGCTTGTGGTACGGGGGGAACCAGCCCCAGCATTTT. Protein sequence: CASSLWYGGNQPQHF.

The chain recombines TRBV27 with TRBJ2-1, with unresolved D. This CDR3 is built from 11 residues. V gave up 3 bases and J gave up 4 bases, with 1 base separating them. From germline, CDR1 is MNHEY and CDR2 SMNVEV (reference sequence). For the CDR3, the DNA is TGTGCCAGCAGTTTTTACAATGAGCAGTTCTTC. Translated: CASSFYNEQFF.

Only a few counts were recorded for this clone. V gene TRBV10-3 combines with J gene TRBJ1-3; D remains unclear. The V gene lost 4 bases and the J gene lost 4 bases, with 14 bases spanning the gap. Per the germline V gene, CDR1 is ENHRY and CDR2 is SYGVKD. The CDR3 has 15 amino acids. CDR3 in amino acids: CAISVENLLGNTIYF. The CDR3 region has the DNA TGTGCCATCAGTGTTGAAAACCTTTTAGGAAACACCATATATTTT.

The gene calls are TRBV27 and TRBJ2-1, with D perhaps being TRBD1 or TRBD2 (5 bases each). Germline CDR1 MNHEY, CDR2 SMNVEV (reference sequence). V was cut by 2 bases and J by 0 bases, with 14 bases left in between. The CDR3 totals 17 residues. The CDR3 is CASSLPGLSSSYNEQFF. CDR3 sequence (DNA): TGTGCCAGCAGTTTACCGGGGCTGTCAAGCTCCTACAATGAGCAGTTCTTC.